This paragraph reports one T cell receptor beta chain. As processed by the authors: Amplification from reference gene primers served as the basis for estimated nucleated cell counts. Method: immunoSEQ multiplex PCR; TCRdb's copy keeps in-frame clones and lacks some. That table gives V, J and clone size, and the DNA gave D and trimming. The sample holds about 36,000 clones, 85% seen once. These data come from a study of blood T cell repertoires in COVID-19. The germline V gene encodes CDR1 KGHDR and CDR2 SFDVKD. V lost 3 bases to trimming and J lost 12 bases; unmatched junction nucleotides: 7. There are 13 residues in the CDR3.

V usage is TRBV24-1 and J usage is TRBJ1-1; TRBD1 matches 9 bases. Material for sequencing was peripheral blood. The TCR originated in a human donor in a cohort sampled during active COVID-19. For the CDR3, the DNA is TGTGCCACCAGTGATAACAGGGGGCACAGGACTTTCTTT. Residues: CATSDNRGHRTFF.